This TCR beta chain derives from a study of human T cells and chemical hapten exposure. The library gave individual cDNA molecules unique molecular identifiers. TCRdb recomputed calls from the RACE reads with MiXCR, one row per CDR3 protein. The sample lists tens of thousands of distinct CDR3 sequences, 12% occurring once. This clonotype was counted ten times or more. Time point of the sample: patch test 3, about 24 weeks after DPC sensitization. The treatment denotes: therapeutic diphenylcyclopropenone sensitization with weekly scalp DPC. CDR3 size: 14 residues. The V gene end was trimmed by 4 bases and the J gene end by 4 bases; junction bases not matched to a gene: 9. Germline V gene sequence: CDR1 SQVTM, CDR2 ANQGSEA.

This receptor was identified in a man aged 25-45 years with alopecia areata. Some clones in this sample may be carry-over from other donors' samples. The rearrangement uses TRBV29-1 and TRBJ1-1; 7 bases line up with TRBD1. The sequencing used whole blood, collected in connection with sensitization to the hapten diphenylcyclopropenone (DPC). The CDR3 DNA is TGCAGCGTTGCCCGACAGGGAGGAGGCACTGAAGCTTTCTTT. Translating it yields CSVARQGGGTEAFF.